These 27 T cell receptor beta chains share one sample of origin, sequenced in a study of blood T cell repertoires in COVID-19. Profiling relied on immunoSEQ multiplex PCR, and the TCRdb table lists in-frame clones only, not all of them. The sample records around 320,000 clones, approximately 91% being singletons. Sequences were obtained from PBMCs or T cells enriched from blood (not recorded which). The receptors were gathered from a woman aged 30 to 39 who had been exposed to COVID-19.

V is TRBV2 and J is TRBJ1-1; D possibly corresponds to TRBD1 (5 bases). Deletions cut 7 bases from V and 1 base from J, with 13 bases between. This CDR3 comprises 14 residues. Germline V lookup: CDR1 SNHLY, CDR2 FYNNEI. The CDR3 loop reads CASTRTGENTEAFF. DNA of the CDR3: TGTGCCAGCACACGAACAGGAGAGAACACTGAAGCTTTCTTT.

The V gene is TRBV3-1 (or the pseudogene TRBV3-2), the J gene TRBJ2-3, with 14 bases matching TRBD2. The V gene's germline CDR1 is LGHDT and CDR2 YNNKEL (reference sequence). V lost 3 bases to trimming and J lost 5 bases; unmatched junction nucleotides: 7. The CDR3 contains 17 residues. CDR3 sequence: CASSQLTSGGAEDTQYF. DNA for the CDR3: TGTGCCAGCAGCCAGCTGACTAGCGGGGGGGCGGAAGATACGCAGTATTTT.

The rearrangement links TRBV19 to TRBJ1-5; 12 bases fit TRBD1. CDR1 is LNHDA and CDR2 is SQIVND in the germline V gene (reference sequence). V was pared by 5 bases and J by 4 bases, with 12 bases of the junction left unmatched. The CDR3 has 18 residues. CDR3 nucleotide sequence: TGTGCCAGTAGTTCAAGGGGGACAGGGGGCGGTGTAAATCAGCCCCAGCATTTT. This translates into CASSSRGTGGGVNQPQHF. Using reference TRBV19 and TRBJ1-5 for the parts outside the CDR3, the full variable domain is DGGITQSPKYLFRKEGQNVTLSCEQNLNHDAMYWYRQDPGQGLRLIYYSQIVNDFQKGDIAEGYSVSREKKESFPLTVTSAQKNPTAFYLCASSSRGTGGGVNQPQHFGDGTRLSIL.

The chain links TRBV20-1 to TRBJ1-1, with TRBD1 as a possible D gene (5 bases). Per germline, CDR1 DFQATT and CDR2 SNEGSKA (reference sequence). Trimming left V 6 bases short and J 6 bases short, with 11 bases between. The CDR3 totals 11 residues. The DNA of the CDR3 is TGCAGTGCGCAGGGAACCGCTGAAGCTTTCTTT. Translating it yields CSAQGTAEAFF.

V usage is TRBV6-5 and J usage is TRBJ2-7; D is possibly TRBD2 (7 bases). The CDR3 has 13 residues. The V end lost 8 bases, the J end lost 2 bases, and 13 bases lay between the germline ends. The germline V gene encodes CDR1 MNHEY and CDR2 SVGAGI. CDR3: CASRAGQAYEQYF. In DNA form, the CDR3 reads TGTGCCAGCCGAGCGGGACAAGCCTACGAGCAGTACTTC.

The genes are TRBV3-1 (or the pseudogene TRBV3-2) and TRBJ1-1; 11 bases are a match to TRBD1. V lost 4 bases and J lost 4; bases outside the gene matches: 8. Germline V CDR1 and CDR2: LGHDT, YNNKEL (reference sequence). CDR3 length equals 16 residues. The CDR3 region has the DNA TGTGCCAGCAGCCGCCATACCGGGACAGGGGGCACTGAAGCTTTCTTT. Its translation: CASSRHTGTGGTEAFF.

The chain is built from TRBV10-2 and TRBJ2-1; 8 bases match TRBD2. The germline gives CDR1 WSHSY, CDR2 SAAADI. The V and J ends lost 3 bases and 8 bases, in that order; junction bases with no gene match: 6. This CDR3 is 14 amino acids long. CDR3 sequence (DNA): TGCGCCAGCAGTGAATCGGGGGGGCAAGATGAGCAGTTCTTC. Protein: CASSESGGQDEQFF.

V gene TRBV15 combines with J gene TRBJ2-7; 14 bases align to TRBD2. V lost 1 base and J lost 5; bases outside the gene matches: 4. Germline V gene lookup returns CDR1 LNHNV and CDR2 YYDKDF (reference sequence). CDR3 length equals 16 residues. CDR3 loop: CATSRGLAGGRNEQYF. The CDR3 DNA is TGTGCCACCAGCAGAGGACTAGCGGGGGGGCGGAACGAGCAGTACTTC.

This CDR3 is CASSWTAISYEQYF. CDR3 nucleotides: TGTGCCAGTAGCTGGACAGCAATCTCCTACGAGCAGTACTTC. J is TRBJ2-7 and V is TRBV19, with a possible D match to TRBD1 (6 bases). CDR1 is LNHDA, CDR2 SQIVND, per germline (reference sequence). This CDR3 is 14 amino acids long. V was shortened by 6 bases and J by 0 bases, with 12 bases between the two germline ends.

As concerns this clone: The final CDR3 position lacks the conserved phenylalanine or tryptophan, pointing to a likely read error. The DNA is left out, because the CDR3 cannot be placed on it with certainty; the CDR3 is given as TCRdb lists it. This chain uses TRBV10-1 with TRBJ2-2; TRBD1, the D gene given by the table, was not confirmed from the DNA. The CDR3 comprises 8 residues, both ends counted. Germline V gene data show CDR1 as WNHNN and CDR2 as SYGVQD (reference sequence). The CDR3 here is CARGWGPL.

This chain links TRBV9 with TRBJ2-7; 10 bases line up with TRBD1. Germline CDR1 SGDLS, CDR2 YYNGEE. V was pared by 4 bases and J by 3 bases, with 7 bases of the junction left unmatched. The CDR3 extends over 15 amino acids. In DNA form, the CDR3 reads TGTGCCAGCAGCCGCACTGGGACAGGGGTCTACGAGCAGTACTTC. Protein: CASSRTGTGVYEQYF.

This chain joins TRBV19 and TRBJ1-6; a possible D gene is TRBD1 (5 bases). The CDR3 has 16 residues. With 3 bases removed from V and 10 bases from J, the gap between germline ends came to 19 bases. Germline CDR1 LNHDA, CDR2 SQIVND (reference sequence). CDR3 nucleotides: TGTGCCAGTAGTATTGTATTCGGCGACAGCCGCTCACCCCTCCACTTT. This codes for CASSIVFGDSRSPLHF.

The CDR3 DNA is TGTGCCAGCAGTTACTCCCCCGCGGGGATGGAGCATTTT. Its protein is CASSYSPAGMEHF. This chain joins TRBV6-5 and TRBJ1-5, with unresolved D. The CDR3 has 13 amino acids. Looked up from germline, CDR1 is MNHEY and CDR2 is SVGAGI. V was cut by 0 bases and J by 14 bases, with 14 bases left in between.

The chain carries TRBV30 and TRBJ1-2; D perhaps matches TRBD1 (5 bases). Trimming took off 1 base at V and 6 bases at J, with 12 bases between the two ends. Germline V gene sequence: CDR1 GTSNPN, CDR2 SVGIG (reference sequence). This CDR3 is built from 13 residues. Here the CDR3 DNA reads TGTGCCTGGAGTGCCAGCGGGGCGAATGGCTACACCTTC. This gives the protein CAWSASGANGYTF.

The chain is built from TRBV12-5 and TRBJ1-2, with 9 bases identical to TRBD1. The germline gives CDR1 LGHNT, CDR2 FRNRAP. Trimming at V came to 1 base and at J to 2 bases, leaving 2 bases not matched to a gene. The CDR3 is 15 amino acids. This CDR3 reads CASGLETGGNYGYTF. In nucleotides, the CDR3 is TGTGCTAGTGGTTTGGAGACAGGGGGGAACTATGGCTACACCTTC.

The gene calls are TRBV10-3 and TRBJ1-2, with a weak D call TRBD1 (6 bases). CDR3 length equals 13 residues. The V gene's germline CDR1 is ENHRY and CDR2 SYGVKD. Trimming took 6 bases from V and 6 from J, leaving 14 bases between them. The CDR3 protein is CAIRTGPSNGYTF. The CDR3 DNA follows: TGTGCCATCAGGACAGGACCCTCGAATGGCTACACCTTC.

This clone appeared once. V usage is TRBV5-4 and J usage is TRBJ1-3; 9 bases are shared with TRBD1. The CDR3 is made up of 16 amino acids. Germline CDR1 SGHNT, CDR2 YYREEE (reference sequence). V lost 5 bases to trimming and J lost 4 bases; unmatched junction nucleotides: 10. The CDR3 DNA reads TGTGCCAGCAGACCCGACCCGACAGGGGGAGGAAACACCATATATTTT. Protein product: CASRPDPTGGGNTIYF. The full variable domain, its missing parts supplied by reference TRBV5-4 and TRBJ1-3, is ETGVTQSPTHLIKTRGQQVTLRCSSQSGHNTVSWYQQALGQGPQFIFQYYREEENGRGNFPPRFSGLQFPNYSSELNVNALELDDSALYLCASRPDPTGGGNTIYFGEGSWLTVV.

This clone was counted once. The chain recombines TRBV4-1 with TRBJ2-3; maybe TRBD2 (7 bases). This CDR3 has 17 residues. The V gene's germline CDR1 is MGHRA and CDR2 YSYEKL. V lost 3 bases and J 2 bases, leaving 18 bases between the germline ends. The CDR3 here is CASSHPRRGGDTDTQYF. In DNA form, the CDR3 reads TGCGCCAGCAGCCACCCTAGAAGGGGGGGCGACACAGATACGCAGTATTTT.

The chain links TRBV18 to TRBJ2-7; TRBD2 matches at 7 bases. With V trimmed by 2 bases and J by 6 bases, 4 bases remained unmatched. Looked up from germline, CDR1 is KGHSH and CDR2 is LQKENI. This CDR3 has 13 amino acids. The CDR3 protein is CASSPGGRVEQYF. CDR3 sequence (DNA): TGTGCCAGCTCACCAGGCGGGAGAGTCGAGCAGTACTTC.

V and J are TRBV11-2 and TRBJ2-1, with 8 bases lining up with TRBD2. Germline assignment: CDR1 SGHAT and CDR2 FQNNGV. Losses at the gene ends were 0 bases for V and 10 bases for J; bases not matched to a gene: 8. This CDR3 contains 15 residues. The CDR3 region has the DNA TGTGCCAGCAGCTTAGAGAGCGGGGGACGGTGGGAGCAGTTCTTC. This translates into CASSLESGGRWEQFF.

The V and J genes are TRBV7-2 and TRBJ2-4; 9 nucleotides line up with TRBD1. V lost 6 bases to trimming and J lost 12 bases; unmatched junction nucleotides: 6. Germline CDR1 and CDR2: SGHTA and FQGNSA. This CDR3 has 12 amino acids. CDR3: CASRRQGVDQYF. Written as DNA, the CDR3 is TGTGCCAGCAGGCGACAGGGGGTCGATCAGTACTTC. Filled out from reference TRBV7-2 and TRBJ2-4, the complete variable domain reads GAGVSQSPSNKVTEKGKDVELRCDPISGHTALYWYRQSLGQGLEFLIYFQGNSAPDKSGLPSDRFSAERTGGSVSTLTIQRTQQEDSAVYLCASRRQGVDQYFGAGTRLSVL.

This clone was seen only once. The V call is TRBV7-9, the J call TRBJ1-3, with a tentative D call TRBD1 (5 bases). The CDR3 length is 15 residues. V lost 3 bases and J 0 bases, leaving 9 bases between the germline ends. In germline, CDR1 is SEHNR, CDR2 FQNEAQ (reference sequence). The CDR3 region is CASSFQGLSGNTIYF. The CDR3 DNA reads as TGTGCCAGCAGCTTTCAGGGCCTCTCTGGAAACACCATATATTTT.

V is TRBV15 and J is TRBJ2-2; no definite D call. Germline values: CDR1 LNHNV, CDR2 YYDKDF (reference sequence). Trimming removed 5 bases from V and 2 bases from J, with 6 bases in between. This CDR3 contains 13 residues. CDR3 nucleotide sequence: TGTGCCACCAGCCCTTCTAACACCGGGGAGCTGTTTTTT. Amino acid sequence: CATSPSNTGELFF.

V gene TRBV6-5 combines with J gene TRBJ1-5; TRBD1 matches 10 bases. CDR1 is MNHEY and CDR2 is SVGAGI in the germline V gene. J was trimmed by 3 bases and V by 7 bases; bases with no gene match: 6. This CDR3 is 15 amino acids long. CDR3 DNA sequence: TGTGCCAGCACAAGGGACAGGGGATTCAATCAGCCCCAGCATTTT. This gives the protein CASTRDRGFNQPQHF.

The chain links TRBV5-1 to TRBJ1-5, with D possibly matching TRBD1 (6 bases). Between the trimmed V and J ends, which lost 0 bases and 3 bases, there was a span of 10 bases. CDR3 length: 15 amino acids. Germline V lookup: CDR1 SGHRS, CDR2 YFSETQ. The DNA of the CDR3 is TGCGCCAGCAGCTTGGATAGGGGGACCAATCAGCCCCAGCATTTT. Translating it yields CASSLDRGTNQPQHF.

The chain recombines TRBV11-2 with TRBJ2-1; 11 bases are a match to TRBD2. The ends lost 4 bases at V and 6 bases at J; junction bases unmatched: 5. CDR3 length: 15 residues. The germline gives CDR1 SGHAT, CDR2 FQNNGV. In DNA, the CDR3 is TGTGCCAGCAGCTACCTAGCGGGGGGTGGCAATGAGCAGTTCTTC. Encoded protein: CASSYLAGGGNEQFF.

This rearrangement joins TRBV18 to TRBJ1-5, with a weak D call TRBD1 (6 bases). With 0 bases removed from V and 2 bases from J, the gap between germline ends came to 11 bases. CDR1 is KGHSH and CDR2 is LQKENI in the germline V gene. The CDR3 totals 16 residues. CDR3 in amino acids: CASSPPPGHRNQPQHF. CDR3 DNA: TGTGCCAGCTCACCACCACCGGGACACCGCAATCAGCCCCAGCATTTT.